These T cell receptor beta chains were read from a single sample in a study of blood T cell repertoires in COVID-19. TCRdb keeps only in-frame clones here, not all; method: immunoSEQ multiplex PCR. Of about 78,000 clones in the sample, around 86% were seen once. Sequencing was performed on peripheral blood. The receptors stem from a man aged 50 to 59 with active or convalescent COVID-19. Both conserved end residues are part of each CDR3. The D gene is left open where the match is weak. Some rows mark clone size as missing; the rest say once, few, many or name a class of expanded clone.

J gene	V gene	clone size	D gene	CDR3 DNA	CDR3 protein
TRBJ2-7	TRBV3-1/TRBV3-2	.	.	TGTGCCAGCAGCCAATTGTCAGGGGCGGCCAACGAGCAGTACTTC	CASSQLSGAANEQYF
TRBJ2-5	TRBV5-1	.	TRBD1	TGCGCCAGCAGCGACGACAGGGACGAGACCCAGTACTTC	CASSDDRDETQYF
TRBJ2-2	TRBV7-9	.	.	TGTGCCAGCAGCTTAACAAGCCCAGGTTCCGGGGAGCTGTTTTTT	CASSLTSPGSGELFF
TRBJ2-1	TRBV6-2/TRBV6-3	.	TRBD2	TGTGCCAGCAGTTCCCGGACTAGCGGGGGGGCCTACAATGAGCAGTTCTTC	CASSSRTSGGAYNEQFF
TRBJ1-1	TRBV12-3/TRBV12-4	.	TRBD1	TGTGCCAGCAGGGACAGGGACGCTGAAGCTTTCTTT	CASRDRDAEAFF
TRBJ2-3	TRBV10-3	.	TRBD1	TGTGCCATCAGTGAGTCCGGGACAGCAGATACGCAGTATTTT	CAISESGTADTQYF
TRBJ2-1	TRBV30	.	TRBD2	TGTGCCTCCCTCGGGCTAGCGGGTAACAATGAGCAGTTCTTC	CASLGLAGNNEQFF
TRBJ1-6	TRBV2	.	TRBD1	TGTGCCAGCAGCGACAGGGGGGATAATTCACCCCTCCACTTT	CASSDRGDNSPLHF
TRBJ1-1	TRBV9	once	.	TGTGCCAGCAGCGCCCTCCAGGATTATATGAACACTGAAGCTTTCTTT	CASSALQDYMNTEAFF
TRBJ1-5	TRBV3-1/TRBV3-2	.	.	TGTGCCAGCAGCCAAGACAGGGCCACGGCCCAGCATTTT	CASSQDRATAQHF
TRBJ2-1	TRBV28	.	.	TGTGCCAGCAGTCTGGGCCGCAATGAGCAGTTCTTC	CASSLGRNEQFF
TRBJ1-1	TRBV5-1	once	.	TGCGCCAGCAGAACCCCGGGAGGGCCGAACACTGAAGCTTTCTTT	CASRTPGGPNTEAFF
TRBJ2-3	TRBV5-6	few	.	TGTGCCAGCAGCCGGGACACCTGGGGTACGCAGTATTTT	CASSRDTWGTQYF
TRBJ1-1	TRBV9	.	.	TGTGCCAGCAGCCCCCAGGGACAGAACACTGAAGCTTTCTTT	CASSPQGQNTEAFF
TRBJ1-5	TRBV6-6	.	.	TGTGCCAGCAGTTACTCGAGGCAGGGAAGGCAGCCCCAGCATTTT	CASSYSRQGRQPQHF
TRBJ2-5	TRBV7-2	.	TRBD1	TGTGCCAGCAGCTCCCGACAGGGAAGGGAGACCCAGTACTTC	CASSSRQGRETQYF
TRBJ2-3	TRBV3-1/TRBV3-2	.	TRBD2	TGTGCCAGCAAGAGAACTAGCGGGACATCTAGCACAGATACGCAGTATTTT	CASKRTSGTSSTDTQYF
TRBJ1-2	TRBV6-5	.	TRBD1	TGTGCCAGCCGGACGTACTTGACAGGGTATGGCTACACCTTC	CASRTYLTGYGYTF
TRBJ2-3	TRBV7-9	.	TRBD2	TGTGCCAGCATCTCGGGCCTTAGCGGGGGCGTCACAGATACGCAGTATTTT	CASISGLSGGVTDTQYF
TRBJ1-5	TRBV19	.	.	TGTGCCAGTAGTATATCCCGGGGAGGGTATCAGCCCCAGCATTTT	CASSISRGGYQPQHF
TRBJ2-3	TRBV6-5	.	.	TGTGCCAGCAGGGTAGCGGAGAGCACAGATACGCAGTATTTT	CASRVAESTDTQYF
TRBJ2-1	TRBV20-1	.	TRBD2	TGCAGTGCTAGTGCGACTAGCGGGGGGCCGGATGAGCAGTTCTTC	CSASATSGGPDEQFF
TRBJ1-5	TRBV6-1	.	TRBD1	TGTGCCAGCAGTGAAGGACAGGGGGAAAGCAATCAGCCCCAGCATTTT	CASSEGQGESNQPQHF
TRBJ1-3	TRBV12-3/TRBV12-4	once	.	TGTGCCAGCAGGGAGAGCTCTGGAAACACCATATATTTT	CASRESSGNTIYF
TRBJ2-3	TRBV28	.	.	TGTGCCAGCAGTTTCCCCCACACAGATACGCAGTATTTT	CASSFPHTDTQYF
TRBJ1-6	TRBV2	.	.	TGTGCCAGCAGTGAAGCGCAGGGTTCTAATTCACCCCTCCACTTT	CASSEAQGSNSPLHF
TRBJ2-2	TRBV7-2	.	TRBD2	TGTGCCAGCAGCTTAGTCAGCGGGGGGGCCACCGGGGAGCTGTTTTTT	CASSLVSGGATGELFF
TRBJ2-1	TRBV5-4	few	TRBD2	TGTGCCAGCAGCGCCTCCCGGACTAGCGGGGGTTTGAATGAGCAGTTCTTC	CASSASRTSGGLNEQFF
TRBJ1-6	TRBV19	few	.	TGTGCCAGTAGTATAGAGGGGAGAAGTTCACCCCTCCACTTT	CASSIEGRSSPLHF
TRBJ2-5	TRBV5-1	.	TRBD2	TGCGCCAGCAGCTTGATGGTTAGCGGGGGGAGTGAGACCCAGTACTTC	CASSLMVSGGSETQYF
TRBJ1-3	TRBV18	.	.	TGTGCCAGCTCTCCTCCCGGACAGCAAATCTCTGGAAACACCATATATTTT	CASSPPGQQISGNTIYF